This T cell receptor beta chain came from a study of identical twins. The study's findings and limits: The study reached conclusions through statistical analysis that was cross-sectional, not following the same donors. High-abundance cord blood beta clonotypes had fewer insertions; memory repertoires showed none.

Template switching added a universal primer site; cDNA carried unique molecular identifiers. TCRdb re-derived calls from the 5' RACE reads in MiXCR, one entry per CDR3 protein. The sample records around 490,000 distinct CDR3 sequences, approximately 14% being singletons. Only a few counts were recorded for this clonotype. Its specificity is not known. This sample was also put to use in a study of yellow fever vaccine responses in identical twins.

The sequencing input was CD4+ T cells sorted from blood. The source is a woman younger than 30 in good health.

In DNA form, the CDR3 reads TGTGCCACCTCTTCACAGGGAAATGAGCAGTTCTTC. Residues: CATSSQGNEQFF. The chain is built from TRBV15 and TRBJ2-1; weak D call: TRBD1 (6 bases). V lost 8 bases and J 7 bases, leaving 12 bases between the germline ends. The length of the CDR3 is 12 residues. CDR1 and CDR2 (germline): LNHNV, YYDKDF (reference sequence).